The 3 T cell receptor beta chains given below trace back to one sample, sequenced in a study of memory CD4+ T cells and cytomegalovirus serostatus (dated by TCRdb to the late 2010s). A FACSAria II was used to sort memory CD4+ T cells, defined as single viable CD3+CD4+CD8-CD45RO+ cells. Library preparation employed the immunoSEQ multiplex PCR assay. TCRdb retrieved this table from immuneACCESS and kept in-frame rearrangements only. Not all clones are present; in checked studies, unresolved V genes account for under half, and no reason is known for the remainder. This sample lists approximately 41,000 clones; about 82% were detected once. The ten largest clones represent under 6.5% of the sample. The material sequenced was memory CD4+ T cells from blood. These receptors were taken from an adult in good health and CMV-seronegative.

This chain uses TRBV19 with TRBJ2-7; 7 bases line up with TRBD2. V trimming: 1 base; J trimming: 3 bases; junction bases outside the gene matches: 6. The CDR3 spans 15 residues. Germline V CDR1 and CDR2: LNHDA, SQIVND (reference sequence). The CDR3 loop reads CASSIVQGGDYEQYF. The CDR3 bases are TGTGCCAGTAGTATAGTTCAGGGAGGGGACTACGAGCAGTACTTC. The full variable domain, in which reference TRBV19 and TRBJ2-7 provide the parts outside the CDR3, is DGGITQSPKYLFRKEGQNVTLSCEQNLNHDAMYWYRQDPGQGLRLIYYSQIVNDFQKGDIAEGYSVSREKKESFPLTVTSAQKNPTAFYLCASSIVQGGDYEQYFGPGTRLTVT.

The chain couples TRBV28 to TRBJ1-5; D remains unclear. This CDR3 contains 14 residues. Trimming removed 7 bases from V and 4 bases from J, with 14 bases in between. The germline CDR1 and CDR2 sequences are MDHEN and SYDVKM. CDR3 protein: CASISHGFNQPQHF. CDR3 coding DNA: TGTGCCAGCATCAGTCACGGATTTAATCAGCCCCAGCATTTT.

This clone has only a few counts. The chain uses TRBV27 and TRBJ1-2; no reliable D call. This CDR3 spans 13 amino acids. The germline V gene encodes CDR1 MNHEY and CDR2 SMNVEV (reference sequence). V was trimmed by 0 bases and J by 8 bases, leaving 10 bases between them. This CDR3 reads CASSLSGFSGYTF. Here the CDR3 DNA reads TGTGCCAGCAGTTTATCGGGGTTCTCGGGCTACACCTTC.